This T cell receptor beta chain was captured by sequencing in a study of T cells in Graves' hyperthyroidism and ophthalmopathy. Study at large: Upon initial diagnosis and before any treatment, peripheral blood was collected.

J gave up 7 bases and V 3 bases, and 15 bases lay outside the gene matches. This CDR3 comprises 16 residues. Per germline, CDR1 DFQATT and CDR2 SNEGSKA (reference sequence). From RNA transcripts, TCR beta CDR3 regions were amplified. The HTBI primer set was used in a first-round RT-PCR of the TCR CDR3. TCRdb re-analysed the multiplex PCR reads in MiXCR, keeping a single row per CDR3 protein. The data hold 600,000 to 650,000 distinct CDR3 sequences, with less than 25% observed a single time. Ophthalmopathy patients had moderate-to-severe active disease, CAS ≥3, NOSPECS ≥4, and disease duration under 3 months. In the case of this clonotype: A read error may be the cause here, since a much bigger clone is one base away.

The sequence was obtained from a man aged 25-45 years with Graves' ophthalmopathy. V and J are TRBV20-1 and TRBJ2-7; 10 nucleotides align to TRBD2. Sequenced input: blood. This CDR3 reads CSARVVGLAGASEQYF. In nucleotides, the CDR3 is TGCAGTGCTAGGGTGGTGGGGCTAGCGGGAGCTAGTGAGCAGTACTTC.